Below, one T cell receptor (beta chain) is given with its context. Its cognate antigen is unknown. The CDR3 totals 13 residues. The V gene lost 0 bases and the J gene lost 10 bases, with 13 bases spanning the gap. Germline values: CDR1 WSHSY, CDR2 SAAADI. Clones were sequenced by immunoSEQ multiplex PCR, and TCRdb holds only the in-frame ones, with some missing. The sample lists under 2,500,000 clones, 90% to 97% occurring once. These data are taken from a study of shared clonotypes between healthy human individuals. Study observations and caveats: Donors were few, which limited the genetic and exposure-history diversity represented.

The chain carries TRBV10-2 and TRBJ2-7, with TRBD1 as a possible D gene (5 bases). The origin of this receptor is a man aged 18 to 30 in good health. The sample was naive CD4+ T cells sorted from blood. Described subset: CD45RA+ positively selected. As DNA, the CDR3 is TGCGCCAGCAGTGAGTCTCTCAGGGCGCAACAGTACTTC. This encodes CASSESLRAQQYF.